The present T cell receptor beta chain was sequenced within a study of response to subunit inactivated influenza vaccine. TCRdb ran MiXCR on the RT-PCR reads and lists one entry per CDR3 protein. The data contain 500,000 to 700,000 distinct CDR3 sequences, roughly 25% of them singletons. This clonotype has at least ten counts. V lost 8 bases and J lost 5; bases outside the gene matches: 7. Germline CDR1 DFQATT, CDR2 SNEGSKA (reference sequence). The CDR3 runs 12 residues. These records were also assigned to another study, of T cells expressing NK-cell markers. That study adds: In generating TCR beta cDNA, 5'RACE template switching with UMIs was used. Sorted CD3+CD56+NKG2C+, CD3+CD56+NKG2C- and CD3+CD56-NKG2C+ T-cell subsets were beta-chain profiled. Among the experiments, several used an anti-gamma-delta TCR antibody to restrict sorting to alpha-beta TCR T cells. One observes that, in several donors, these clonotypes were also the leading ones within the CD3+CD56-NKG2C+ fraction.

Sequenced here: CD4+ T cells sorted from PBMCs, sampled roughly 12 days after vaccination. This chain links TRBV20-1 with TRBJ2-3; 7 nucleotides agree with TRBD1. This clonotype originated in a middle-aged man who received an inactivated influenza vaccine. CDR3 residues: CSLGGWQDTQYF. CDR3 nucleotides: TGCAGTCTAGGGGGCTGGCAAGATACGCAGTATTTT.